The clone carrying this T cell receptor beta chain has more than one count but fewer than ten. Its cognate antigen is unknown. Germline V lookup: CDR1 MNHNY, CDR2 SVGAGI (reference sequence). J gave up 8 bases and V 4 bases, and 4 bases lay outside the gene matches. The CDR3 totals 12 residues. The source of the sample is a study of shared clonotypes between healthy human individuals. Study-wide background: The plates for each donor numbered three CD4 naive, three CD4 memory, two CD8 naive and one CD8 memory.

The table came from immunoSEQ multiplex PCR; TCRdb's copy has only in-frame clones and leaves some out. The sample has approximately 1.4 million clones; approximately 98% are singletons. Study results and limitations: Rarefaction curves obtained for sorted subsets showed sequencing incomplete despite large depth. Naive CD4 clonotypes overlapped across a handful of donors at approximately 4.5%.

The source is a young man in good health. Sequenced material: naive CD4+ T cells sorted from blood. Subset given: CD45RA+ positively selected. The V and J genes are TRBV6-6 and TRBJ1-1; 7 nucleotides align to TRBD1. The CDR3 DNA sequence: TGTGCCAGCAGTTTCCCGGACAGGGAAGCTTTCTTT. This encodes CASSFPDREAFF.